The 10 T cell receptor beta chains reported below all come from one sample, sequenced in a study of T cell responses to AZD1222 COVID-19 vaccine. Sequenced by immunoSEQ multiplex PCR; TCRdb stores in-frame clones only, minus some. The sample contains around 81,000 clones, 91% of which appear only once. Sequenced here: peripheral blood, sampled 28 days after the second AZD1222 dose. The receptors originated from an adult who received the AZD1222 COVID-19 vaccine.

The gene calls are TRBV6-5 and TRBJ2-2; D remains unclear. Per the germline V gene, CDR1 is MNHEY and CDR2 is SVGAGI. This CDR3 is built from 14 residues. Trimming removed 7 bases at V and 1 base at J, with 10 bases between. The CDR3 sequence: CASNALRNTGELFF. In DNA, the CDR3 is TGTGCCAGCAACGCCCTGAGGAACACCGGGGAGCTGTTTTTT.

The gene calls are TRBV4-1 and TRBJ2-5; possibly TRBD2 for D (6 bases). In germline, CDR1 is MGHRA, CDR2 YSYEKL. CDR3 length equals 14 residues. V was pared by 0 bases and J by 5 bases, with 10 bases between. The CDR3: CASSQDRGGETQYF. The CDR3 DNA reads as TGCGCCAGCAGCCAAGATCGTGGAGGGGAGACCCAGTACTTC.

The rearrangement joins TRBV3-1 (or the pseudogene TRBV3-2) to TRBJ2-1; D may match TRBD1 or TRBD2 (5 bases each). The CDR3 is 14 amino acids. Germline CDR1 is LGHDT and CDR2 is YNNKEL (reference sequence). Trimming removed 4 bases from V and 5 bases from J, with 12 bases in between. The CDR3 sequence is CASSPRDRHNEQFF. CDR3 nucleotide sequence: TGTGCCAGCAGCCCCCGGGACCGCCACAATGAGCAGTTCTTC.

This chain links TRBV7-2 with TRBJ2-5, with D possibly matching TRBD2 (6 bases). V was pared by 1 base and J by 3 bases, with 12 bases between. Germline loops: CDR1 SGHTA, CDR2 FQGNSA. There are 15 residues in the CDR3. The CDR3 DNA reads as TGTGCCAGCAGCTTAGGTGGGAGGATAGAAGAGACCCAGTACTTC. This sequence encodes CASSLGGRIEETQYF.

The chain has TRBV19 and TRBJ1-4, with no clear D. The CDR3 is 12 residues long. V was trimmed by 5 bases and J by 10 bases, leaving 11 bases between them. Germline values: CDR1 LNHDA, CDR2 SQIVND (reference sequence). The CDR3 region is CASSEKKGKLFF. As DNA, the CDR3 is TGTGCCAGTAGTGAAAAGAAGGGAAAACTGTTTTTT.

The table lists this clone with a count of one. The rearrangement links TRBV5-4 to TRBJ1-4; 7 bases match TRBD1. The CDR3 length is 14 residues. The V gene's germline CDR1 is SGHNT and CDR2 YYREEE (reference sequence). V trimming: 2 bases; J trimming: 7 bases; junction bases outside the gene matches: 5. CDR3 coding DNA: TGTGCCAGCAGCTTAGGCCAGGGGGGTGAAAAACTGTTTTTT. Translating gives CASSLGQGGEKLFF.

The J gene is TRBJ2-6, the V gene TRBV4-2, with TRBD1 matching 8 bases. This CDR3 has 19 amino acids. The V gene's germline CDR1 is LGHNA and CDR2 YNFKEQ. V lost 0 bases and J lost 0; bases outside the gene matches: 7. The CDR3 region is CASSQDKQGALSGANVLTF. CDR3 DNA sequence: TGTGCCAGCAGCCAAGATAAGCAGGGGGCCCTCTCTGGGGCCAACGTCCTGACTTTC.

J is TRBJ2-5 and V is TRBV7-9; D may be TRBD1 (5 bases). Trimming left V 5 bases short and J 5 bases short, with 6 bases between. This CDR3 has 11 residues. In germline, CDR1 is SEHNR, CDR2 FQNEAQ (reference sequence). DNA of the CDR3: TGTGCCAGCAGCCCAGGGGAGACCCAGTACTTC. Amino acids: CASSPGETQYF.

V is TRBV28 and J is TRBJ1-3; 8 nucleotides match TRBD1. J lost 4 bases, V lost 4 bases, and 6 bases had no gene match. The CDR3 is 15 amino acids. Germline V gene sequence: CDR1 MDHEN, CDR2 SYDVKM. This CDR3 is CASSSIRTGGNTIYF. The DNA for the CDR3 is TGTGCCAGCAGTTCCATCCGGACAGGGGGAAACACCATATATTTT. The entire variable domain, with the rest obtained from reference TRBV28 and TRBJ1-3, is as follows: DVKVTQSSRYLVKRTGEKVFLECVQDMDHENMFWYRQDPGLGLRLIYFSYDVKMKEKGDIPEGYSVSREKKERFSLILESASTNQTSMYLCASSSIRTGGNTIYFGEGSWLTVV.

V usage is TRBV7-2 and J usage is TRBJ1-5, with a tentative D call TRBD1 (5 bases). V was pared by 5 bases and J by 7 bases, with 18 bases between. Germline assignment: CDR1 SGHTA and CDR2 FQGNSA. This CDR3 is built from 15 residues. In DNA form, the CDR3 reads TGTGCCAGCAGCCTAATCGGGGCCCAATTGCAGCCCCAGCATTTT. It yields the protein CASSLIGAQLQPQHF.